The clone carrying this T cell receptor (beta chain) was seen at least ten times. Its antigen is undetermined. The CDR3 runs to 10 residues. Trimming left V 4 bases short and J 4 bases short, with 1 base between. Germline V lookup: CDR1 MDHEN, CDR2 SYDVKM. This specimen belongs to a study of glioma-infiltrating T cells. Study outcomes and limitations: Tissue and blood shared very few CDR3 sequences. Above-expected tissue-blood divergence occurred in all gliomas, most in low-grade ones.

Using RNA template, CDR3s of TCR alpha and beta were amplified with iRepertoire arm-PCR. Input was roughly 100-450 ng of tissue mRNA or PBMC total RNA. One entry per CDR3 protein, called by TCRdb with MiXCR from the multiplex PCR reads. The sample has more than 100,000 distinct CDR3 sequences; around 28% are singletons. The TCR was taken from a human donor with low-grade glioma or glioblastoma, undergoing nonglioma brain surgery, or in good health (not recorded which). Input material: glioma tissue, nonneoplastic brain tissue, or PBMCs (not recorded which). The gene calls are TRBV28 and TRBJ2-5; D unresolved. CDR3 nucleotides: TGTGCCAGCAGTTCAGAGACCCAGTACTTC. It is translated as CASSSETQYF.